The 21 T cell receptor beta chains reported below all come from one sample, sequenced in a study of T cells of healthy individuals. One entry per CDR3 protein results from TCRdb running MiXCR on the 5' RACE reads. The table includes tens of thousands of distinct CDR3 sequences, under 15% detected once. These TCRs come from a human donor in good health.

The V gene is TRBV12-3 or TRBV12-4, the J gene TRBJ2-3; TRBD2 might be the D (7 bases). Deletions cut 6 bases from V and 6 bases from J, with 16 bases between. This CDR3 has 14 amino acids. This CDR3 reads CASSKGGRGDTQYF. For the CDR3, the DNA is TGTGCCAGCAGCAAGGGGGGGAGGGGTGATACGCAGTATTTT.

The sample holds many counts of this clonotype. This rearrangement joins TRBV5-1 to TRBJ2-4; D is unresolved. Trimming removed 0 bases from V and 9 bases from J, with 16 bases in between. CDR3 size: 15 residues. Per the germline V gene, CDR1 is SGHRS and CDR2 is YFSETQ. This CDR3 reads CASSLVRQDRSIQYF. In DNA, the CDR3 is TGCGCCAGCAGCTTGGTTCGGCAGGATCGGTCCATTCAGTACTTC.

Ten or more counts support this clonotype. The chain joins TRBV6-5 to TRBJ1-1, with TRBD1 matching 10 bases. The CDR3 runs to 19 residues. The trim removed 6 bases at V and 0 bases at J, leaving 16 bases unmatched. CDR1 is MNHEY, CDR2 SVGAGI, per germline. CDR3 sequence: CASRRSGTGEPGVNTEAFF. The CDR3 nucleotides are TGTGCCAGCAGGCGATCTGGGACAGGGGAACCCGGAGTGAACACTGAAGCTTTCTTT.

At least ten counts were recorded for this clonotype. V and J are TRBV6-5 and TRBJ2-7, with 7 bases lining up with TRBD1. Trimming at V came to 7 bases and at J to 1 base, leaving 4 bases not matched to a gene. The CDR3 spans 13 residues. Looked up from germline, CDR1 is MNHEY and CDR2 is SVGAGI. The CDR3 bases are TGTGCCAGCACCCGGGACAGTTCCTACGAGCAGTACTTC. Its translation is CASTRDSSYEQYF.

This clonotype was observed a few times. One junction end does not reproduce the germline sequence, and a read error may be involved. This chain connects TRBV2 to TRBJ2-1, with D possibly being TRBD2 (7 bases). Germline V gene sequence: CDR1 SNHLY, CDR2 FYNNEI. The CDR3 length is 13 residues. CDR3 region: CVSQGRGYNEQFF. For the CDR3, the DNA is TGTGTCAGCCAGGGGAGGGGTTACAATGAGCAGTTCTTC.

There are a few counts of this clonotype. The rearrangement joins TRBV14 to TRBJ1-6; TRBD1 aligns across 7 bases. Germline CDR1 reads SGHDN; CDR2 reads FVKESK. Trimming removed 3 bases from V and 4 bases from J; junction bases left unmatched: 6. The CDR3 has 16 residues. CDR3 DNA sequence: TGTGCCAGCAGCCAGACGACAGGGTGGTATAATTCACCCCTCCACTTT. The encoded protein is CASSQTTGWYNSPLHF. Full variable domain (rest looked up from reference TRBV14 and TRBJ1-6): EAGVTQFPSHSVIEKGQTVTLRCDPISGHDNLYWYRRVMGKEIKFLLHFVKESKQDESGMPNNRFLAERTGGTYSTLKVQPAELEDSGVYFCASSQTTGWYNSPLHFGNGTRLTVT.

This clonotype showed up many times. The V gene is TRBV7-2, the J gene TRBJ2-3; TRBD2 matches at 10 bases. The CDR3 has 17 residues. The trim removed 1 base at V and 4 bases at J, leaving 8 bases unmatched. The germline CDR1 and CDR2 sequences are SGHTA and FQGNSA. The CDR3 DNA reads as TGTGCCAGCAGCTTAGTAGCTAGCGGGAGTAGCCCAGATACGCAGTATTTT. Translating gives CASSLVASGSSPDTQYF.

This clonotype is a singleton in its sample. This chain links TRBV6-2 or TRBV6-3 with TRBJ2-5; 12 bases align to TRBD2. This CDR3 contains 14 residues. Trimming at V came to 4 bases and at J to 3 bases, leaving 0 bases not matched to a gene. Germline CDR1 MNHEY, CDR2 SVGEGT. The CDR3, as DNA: TGTGCCAGCAGTTGGACTAGCGGGAAAGAGACCCAGTACTTC. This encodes CASSWTSGKETQYF.

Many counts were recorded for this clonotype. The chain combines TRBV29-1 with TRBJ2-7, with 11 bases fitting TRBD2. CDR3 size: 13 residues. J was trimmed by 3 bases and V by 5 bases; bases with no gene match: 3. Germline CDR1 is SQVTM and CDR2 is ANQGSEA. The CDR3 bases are TGCAGCGTTAGACTAGCGGGGAACTACGAGCAGTACTTC. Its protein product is CSVRLAGNYEQYF.

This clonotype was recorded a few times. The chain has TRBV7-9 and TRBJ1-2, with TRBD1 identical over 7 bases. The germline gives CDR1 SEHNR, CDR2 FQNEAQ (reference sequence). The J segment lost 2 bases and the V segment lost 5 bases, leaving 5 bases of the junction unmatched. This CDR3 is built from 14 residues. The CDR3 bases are TGTGCCAGCAGCCTTCCGACAGGGAACTATGGCTACACCTTC. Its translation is CASSLPTGNYGYTF.

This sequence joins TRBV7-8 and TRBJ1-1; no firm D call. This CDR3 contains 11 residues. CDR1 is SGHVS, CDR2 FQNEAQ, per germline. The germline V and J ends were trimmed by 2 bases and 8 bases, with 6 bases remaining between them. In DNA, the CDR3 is TGTGCCAGCAGCTTAATGGGCGAAGCTTTCTTT. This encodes CASSLMGEAFF.

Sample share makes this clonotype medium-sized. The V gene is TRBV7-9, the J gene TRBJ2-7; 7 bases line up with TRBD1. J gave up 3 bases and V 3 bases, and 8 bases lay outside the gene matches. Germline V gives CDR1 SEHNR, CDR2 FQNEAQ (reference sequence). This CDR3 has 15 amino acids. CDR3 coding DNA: TGTGCCAGCAGCTTCGACAGGGTGTTTGACTACGAGCAGTACTTC. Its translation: CASSFDRVFDYEQYF.

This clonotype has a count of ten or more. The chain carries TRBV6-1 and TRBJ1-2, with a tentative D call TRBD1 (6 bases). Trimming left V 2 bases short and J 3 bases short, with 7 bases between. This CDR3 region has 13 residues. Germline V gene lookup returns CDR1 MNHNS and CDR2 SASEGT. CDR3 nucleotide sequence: TGTGCCAGCAGTGAAAACAGGGACTATGGCTACACCTTC. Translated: CASSENRDYGYTF.

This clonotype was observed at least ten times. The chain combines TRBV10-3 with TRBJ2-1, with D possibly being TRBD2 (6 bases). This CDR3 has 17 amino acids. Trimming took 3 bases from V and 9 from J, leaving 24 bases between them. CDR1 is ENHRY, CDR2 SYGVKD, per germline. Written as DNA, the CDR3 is TGTGCCATCAGTGAAACAGGAATGGGCGGGACCATCGGTGAGCAGTTCTTC. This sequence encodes CAISETGMGGTIGEQFF.

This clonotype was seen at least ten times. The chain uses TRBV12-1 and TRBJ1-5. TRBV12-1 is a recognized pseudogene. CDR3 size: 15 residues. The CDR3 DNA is TGTGCCAGCAGCTTTCTCACTTATAGCAATCAGCCCCAGCATTTT. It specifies CASSFLTYSNQPQHF.

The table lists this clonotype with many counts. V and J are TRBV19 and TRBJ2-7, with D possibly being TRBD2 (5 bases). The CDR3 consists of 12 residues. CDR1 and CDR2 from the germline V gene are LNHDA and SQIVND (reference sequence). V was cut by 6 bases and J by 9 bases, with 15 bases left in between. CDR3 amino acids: CASRNSGSRQYF. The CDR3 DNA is TGTGCCAGTAGGAATTCGGGGTCCCGGCAGTACTTC.

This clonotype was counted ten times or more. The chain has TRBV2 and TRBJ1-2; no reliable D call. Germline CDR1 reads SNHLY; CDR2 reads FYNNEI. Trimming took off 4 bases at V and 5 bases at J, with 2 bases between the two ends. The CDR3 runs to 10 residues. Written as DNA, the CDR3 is TGTGCCAGCAGTGCGTATGGCTACACCTTC. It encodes CASSAYGYTF. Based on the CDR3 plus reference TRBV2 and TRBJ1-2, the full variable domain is EPEVTQTPSHQVTQMGQEVILRCVPISNHLYFYWYRQILGQKVEFLVSFYNNEISEKSEIFDDQFSVERPDGSNFTLKIRSTKLEDSAMYFCASSAYGYTFGSGTRLTVV.

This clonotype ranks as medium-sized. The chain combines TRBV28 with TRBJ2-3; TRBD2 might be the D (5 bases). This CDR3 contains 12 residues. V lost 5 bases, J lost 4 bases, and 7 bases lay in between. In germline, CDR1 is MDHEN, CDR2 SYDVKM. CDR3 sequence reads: CASSEGADTQYF. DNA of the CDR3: TGTGCCAGCAGTGAGGGCGCAGATACGCAGTATTTT.

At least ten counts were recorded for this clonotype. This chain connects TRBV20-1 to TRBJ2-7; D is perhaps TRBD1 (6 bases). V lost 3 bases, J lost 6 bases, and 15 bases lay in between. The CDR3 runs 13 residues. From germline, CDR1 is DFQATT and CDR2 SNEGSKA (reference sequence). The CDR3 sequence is CSASLTQGGEQYF. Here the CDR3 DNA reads TGCAGTGCTAGTTTAACACAGGGCGGCGAGCAGTACTTC.

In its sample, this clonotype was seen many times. The DNA of the CDR3 is TGCGCCAGCAGCCTTAGGACAGGGGCGGATACGCAGTATTTT. Its translation: CASSLRTGADTQYF. The chain couples TRBV5-1 to TRBJ2-3, with TRBD1 matching 9 bases. Looked up from germline, CDR1 is SGHRS and CDR2 is YFSETQ. CDR3 size: 14 residues. J was trimmed by 6 bases and V by 4 bases; bases with no gene match: 6. The variable domain in full, with the rest retrieved from reference TRBV5-1 and TRBJ2-3, is KAGVTQTPRYLIKTRGQQVTLSCSPISGHRSVSWYQQTPGQGLQFLFEYFSETQRNKGNFPGRFSGRQFSNSRSEMNVSTLELGDSALYLCASSLRTGADTQYFGPGTRLTVL.

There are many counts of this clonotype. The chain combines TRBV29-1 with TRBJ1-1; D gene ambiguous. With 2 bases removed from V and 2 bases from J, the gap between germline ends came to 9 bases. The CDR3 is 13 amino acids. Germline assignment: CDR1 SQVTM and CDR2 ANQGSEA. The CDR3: CSVERSRNTEAFF. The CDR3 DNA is TGCAGCGTTGAAAGGTCCCGCAACACTGAAGCTTTCTTT.